The clone carrying this TCR beta chain was detected many times. The data belong to a study of T cells in Graves' hyperthyroidism and ophthalmopathy. The CDR3 has 15 residues. Trimming took off 1 base at V and 7 bases at J, with 13 bases between the two ends. Amplified regions were TCR beta CDR3 sequences from RNA transcripts. A first-round RT-PCR of the TCR CDR3 used the HTBI primer set. TCRdb used MiXCR to reprocess the multiplex PCR reads, holding one entry per CDR3 protein. Of some 350,000 distinct CDR3 sequences in the sample, 15% to 18% are singletons; the top ten hold 25% to 35%. The sequence was collected from a woman aged 18-30 years with Graves' hyperthyroidism that later progressed to Graves' ophthalmopathy. The chain couples TRBV12-3 or TRBV12-4 to TRBJ2-2; maybe TRBD2 (5 bases). Sequencing was done on a sample of blood. In nucleotides, the CDR3 is TGTGCCAGCAGTTTAGAAGGCGGCAGCGGCGGGGAGCTGTTTTTT. Translated: CASSLEGGSGGELFF.